These 21 T cell receptor beta chains were sequenced from one sample in a study of blood T cell repertoires in COVID-19. Data came from immunoSEQ multiplex PCR; TCRdb stores just in-frame clones and leaves some out. The table has roughly 160,000 clones, 88% seen once. Source material: peripheral blood. The receptors stem from a man aged 60 to 69 with acute or convalescent COVID-19.

This chain links TRBV19 with TRBJ1-1; TRBD1 matches 9 bases. CDR3 length equals 13 residues. After removal of 2 bases from V and 10 bases from J, the junction contained 5 bases not matched to a gene. Germline CDR1 LNHDA, CDR2 SQIVND (reference sequence). In nucleotides, the CDR3 is TGTGCCAGTAGTATAAGGACAGGGGAAGGAGCTTTCTTT. Amino acids: CASSIRTGEGAFF.

This clone was detected only once. The chain combines TRBV24-1 with TRBJ2-5, with 9 bases fitting TRBD1. The CDR3 has 15 amino acids. Germline V lookup: CDR1 KGHDR, CDR2 SFDVKD. V lost 3 bases and J lost 4; bases outside the gene matches: 5. Here the CDR3 reads CATSDMGQGGETQYF. CDR3 nucleotide sequence: TGTGCCACCAGTGATATGGGACAGGGAGGAGAGACCCAGTACTTC.

The chain links TRBV7-9 to TRBJ1-1, with D unresolved. V was pared by 4 bases and J by 1 base, with 13 bases between. This CDR3 has 15 residues. Per germline, CDR1 SEHNR and CDR2 FQNEAQ (reference sequence). The DNA of the CDR3 is TGTGCCAGCAGCTCCGGCGGGAGCCGGAACACTGAAGCTTTCTTT. Protein: CASSSGGSRNTEAFF.

This clone was seen more than once but under ten times. The chain is built from TRBV18 and TRBJ1-1; 7 bases are a match to TRBD1. The CDR3 consists of 13 residues. J lost 0 bases, V lost 8 bases, and 3 bases had no gene match. CDR1 and CDR2 from the germline V gene are KGHSH and LQKENI. The CDR3 spells CASTGQMNTEAFF. The CDR3 nucleotides are TGTGCCAGCACGGGACAGATGAACACTGAAGCTTTCTTT.

The rearrangement uses TRBV2 and TRBJ1-5; TRBD1 aligns across 7 bases. V dropped 4 bases and J dropped 0; count of bases not matched to a gene: 6. The germline V gene encodes CDR1 SNHLY and CDR2 FYNNEI. This CDR3 has 16 amino acids. CDR3 DNA sequence: TGTGCCAGCAGTGTCCGGGGGACAGCTAGCAATCAGCCCCAGCATTTT. It specifies CASSVRGTASNQPQHF.

The V and J genes are TRBV6-5 and TRBJ1-2; the D gene is possibly TRBD1 (5 bases). Germline V gene lookup returns CDR1 MNHEY and CDR2 SVGAGI. This CDR3 region has 15 residues. Trimming pared 6 bases from V and 1 base from J, leaving 15 bases between. The CDR3 DNA sequence: TGTGCCAGCAGGGGAGCAGGGACTTTTAACTATGGCTACACCTTC. Its protein product is CASRGAGTFNYGYTF.

The chain recombines TRBV29-1 with TRBJ1-2; D perhaps matches TRBD1 (5 bases). The germline V and J ends were trimmed by 7 bases and 4 bases, with 13 bases remaining between them. Germline V lookup: CDR1 SQVTM, CDR2 ANQGSEA. CDR3 length: 12 residues. CDR3 sequence reads: CSADDSTYGYTF. CDR3 sequence (DNA): TGCAGCGCCGATGACAGTACCTATGGCTACACCTTC.

The chain combines TRBV5-5 with TRBJ1-4; 7 bases are a match to TRBD1. The CDR3 is 15 residues long. CDR1 and CDR2 (germline): SGHKS, YYEKEE (reference sequence). The trim removed 4 bases at V and 0 bases at J, leaving 3 bases unmatched. CDR3 nucleotide sequence: TGTGCCAGCAGCAGAACAGGGGCAACTAATGAAAAACTGTTTTTT. Translation gives CASSRTGATNEKLFF.

The chain employs TRBV6-1 and TRBJ2-7; no clear D. Germline V CDR1 and CDR2: MNHNS, SASEGT. Trimming took off 4 bases at V and 0 bases at J, with 19 bases between the two ends. The length of the CDR3 is 17 residues. The CDR3 region is CASSAPPRSFSSYEQYF. The CDR3 nucleotides are TGTGCCAGCAGTGCTCCTCCCCGGAGCTTCAGCTCCTACGAGCAGTACTTC.

The V gene is TRBV5-4, the J gene TRBJ1-1; perhaps TRBD1 as D (5 bases). The CDR3 runs 17 residues. Germline assignment: CDR1 SGHNT and CDR2 YYREEE (reference sequence). Deletions cut 0 bases from V and 2 bases from J, with 17 bases between. In DNA, the CDR3 is TGTGCCAGCAGCTTGGTCCTATCCTGGACAAGTAACACTGAAGCTTTCTTT. Residues: CASSLVLSWTSNTEAFF.

The chain employs TRBV6-5 and TRBJ1-2; D possibly corresponds to TRBD1 (5 bases). Germline assignment: CDR1 MNHEY and CDR2 SVGAGI. Trimming pared 2 bases from V and 4 bases from J, leaving 8 bases between. This CDR3 is 13 amino acids long. The CDR3 bases are TGTGCCAGCAGTTACAGGGGACTCTATGGCTACACCTTC. Translation gives CASSYRGLYGYTF.

V and J are TRBV18 and TRBJ2-3; D is undetermined. CDR3 size: 19 residues. Germline CDR1 KGHSH, CDR2 LQKENI. Trimming stripped 3 bases from V and 12 bases from J, with 34 bases between. The CDR3 DNA sequence: TGTGCCAGCTCACCGGGCCGTTTGATTTACCGTATAAACCCGGTAAACCAGTATTTT. It yields the protein CASSPGRLIYRINPVNQYF.

The CDR3 region is CASSQQGASGNTIYF. In nucleotides, the CDR3 is TGTGCCAGCAGTCAACAGGGGGCATCTGGAAACACCATATATTTT. This sequence joins TRBV27 and TRBJ1-3; 9 positions agree with TRBD1. V dropped 5 bases and J dropped 1; count of bases not matched to a gene: 3. The germline V gene encodes CDR1 MNHEY and CDR2 SMNVEV (reference sequence). The CDR3 consists of 15 residues.

This clone has only one observation. The chain joins TRBV7-8 to TRBJ2-7; D is unresolved. Germline assignment: CDR1 SGHVS and CDR2 FQNEAQ. Trimming left V 2 bases short and J 5 bases short, with 10 bases between. This CDR3 is 13 amino acids long. The CDR3 DNA follows: TGTGCCAGCAGCTTATACGGGTCCCACGAGCAGTACGTC. Its protein is CASSLYGSHEQYV.

The CDR3 sequence: CASSQGTGDNEKLFF. The CDR3 nucleotides read TGCGCCAGCAGCCAAGGGACAGGCGATAATGAAAAACTGTTTTTT. This sequence joins TRBV4-3 and TRBJ1-4, with 7 bases that match TRBD1. CDR1 is LGHNA and CDR2 is YSLEER in the germline V gene. This CDR3 region has 15 residues. V was pared by 1 base and J by 4 bases, with 3 bases of the junction left unmatched.

The gene calls are TRBV18 and TRBJ1-4; D possibly corresponds to TRBD1 (5 bases). The CDR3 spans 17 residues. CDR1 and CDR2 (germline): KGHSH, LQKENI. V dropped 2 bases and J dropped 1 base, with 14 bases sitting between them. CDR3: CASSPEGAALTNEKLFF. The CDR3 region has the DNA TGTGCCAGCTCACCAGAAGGGGCCGCCTTAACTAATGAAAAACTGTTTTTT.

The chain joins TRBV5-5 to TRBJ1-2; 8 nucleotides align to TRBD1. In germline, CDR1 is SGHKS, CDR2 YYEKEE (reference sequence). The CDR3 length is 18 residues. Trimming took 2 bases from V and 5 from J; bases not matched to a gene: 17. CDR3 sequence reads: CASSFGNIGQGESYGYTF. In DNA, the CDR3 is TGTGCCAGCAGCTTCGGGAACATAGGACAGGGAGAATCTTATGGCTACACCTTC.

The rearrangement links TRBV10-2 to TRBJ2-1; 7 bases agree with TRBD1. Germline trimming cut 7 bases from V and 6 bases from J; bases unmatched to any gene: 9. Germline V gene data show CDR1 as WSHSY and CDR2 as SAAADI. The CDR3 contains 14 residues. The DNA of the CDR3 is TGCGCCAGCACCCGGGACAGAAGAATCAATGAGCAGTTCTTC. The encoded protein is CASTRDRRINEQFF.

This clone has more than one count but fewer than ten. The V call is TRBV9, the J call TRBJ2-1; tentative D call: TRBD1 (6 bases). The ends were cut back, 4 bases at V and 5 bases at J, with 13 bases in the middle. The CDR3 length is 14 residues. Germline V gene lookup returns CDR1 SGDLS and CDR2 YYNGEE. DNA for the CDR3: TGTGCCAGCAGCTCCCGCCCAGGGGACAATGAGCAGTTCTTC. Encoded protein: CASSSRPGDNEQFF.

This clone has only a few counts. The chain is built from TRBV4-1 and TRBJ1-2, with 7 bases lining up with TRBD1. The CDR3 consists of 15 residues. After removal of 0 bases from V and 5 bases from J, the junction contained 6 bases not matched to a gene. Germline V gene sequence: CDR1 MGHRA, CDR2 YSYEKL. The CDR3 loop is CASSQDTGTVYGYTF. The DNA of the CDR3 is TGCGCCAGCAGCCAAGATACAGGGACAGTATATGGCTACACCTTC.

This clone came up once. This chain uses TRBV7-8 with TRBJ1-3, with 8 bases matching TRBD1. In germline, CDR1 is SGHVS, CDR2 FQNEAQ. The CDR3 contains 15 residues. The J segment lost 4 bases and the V segment lost 2 bases, leaving 4 bases of the junction unmatched. The CDR3 region is CASSLQGAQGNTIYF. The CDR3 DNA sequence: TGTGCCAGCAGCTTACAGGGGGCGCAGGGAAACACCATATATTTT.